This T cell receptor beta chain comes out of a study of blood T cell repertoires in COVID-19 (dated by TCRdb to 2020 to 2021). In terms of the full investigation: The collaborator samples originated in the United States, Italy and Spain and spanned the acute and convalescent phases of COVID-19. The prospective study material was composed of cDNA or gDNA derived from T cells, B-cell-depleted T cells, or PBMCs. Deeply sampled blood TCRbeta repertoires from subjects exposed to, actively infected with, or recovered from COVID-19 were included in the dataset. The repertoires were released in a freely available public database meant as a resource for research on the immune response to SARS-CoV-2. The samples were drawn from the first 160 participants of the ongoing ImmuneRACE study and from some 1,300 subjects provided by 6 global collaborators. Nearly every sample came with metadata listing a de-identified subject ID, COVID-19 status, age in years and sex. HLA class I and class II types, where available, came from metadata supplied by the sample provider rather than from assay-based typing. The paper's findings and limits, for the study overall: The amount of clinical and demographic metadata varied by source and participant and was provided uncurated.

Each collaborating institution followed its own protocols to collect whole blood in K2EDTA tubes. For TCRbeta analysis, collaborators shipped samples in one of three forms: frozen whole blood, isolated PBMCs, or DNA extracted from either of those sample types. TCRbeta CDR3 regions were amplified from genomic DNA by means of the immunoSEQ Assay, a bias-controlled multiplex PCR. As for the authors' bioinformatics: Within the assay, amplification of reference gene primers was used to estimate how many nucleated cells each sample contained. To quantify the absolute abundance of each unique TCRbeta CDR3 rearrangement, sequence reads were collapsed and filtered. For each sample, productive Simpson clonality was calculated as the square root of Simpson's diversity index across productive rearrangements. Entries here come from immuneACCESS through TCRdb and include only in-frame sequences with V and J called. Some clones fail to appear in such tables; in the studies checked, an unresolved V gene covers under half of the shortfall, and the cause of the remainder is unknown. That table gives V, J and clone size, and the DNA gave D and trimming. The sample data list roughly 100,000 clones, and around nine tenths of these were observed just once. The ten biggest clones cover about 3.2% of the sample.

To note about this clone: It lacks a known antigen. Per-base quality was not reported, and no clone a single base away is much larger than it.

CDR1 and CDR2 (MDHEN, SYDVKM) derive from the germline V gene. Counted from cysteine to phenylalanine, this CDR3 has 15 amino acids. Only the CDR3 region is kept as DNA, spanning 45 bases read in frame from base 1. Relative to germline, V is missing 4 bases and J is missing 1 base, with 6 bases of the junction outside any gene match. The receptor was isolated from a human donor in a cohort sampled during active COVID-19. The chain is assembled from TRBV28 and TRBJ1-1, and 7 bases in between align with TRBD1. The sample consisted of peripheral blood. The DNA sequence reads TGTGCCAGCAGTTGGCCGGGACAGCGGAACACTGAAGCTTTCTTT. Its amino acids are CASSWPGQRNTEAFF.